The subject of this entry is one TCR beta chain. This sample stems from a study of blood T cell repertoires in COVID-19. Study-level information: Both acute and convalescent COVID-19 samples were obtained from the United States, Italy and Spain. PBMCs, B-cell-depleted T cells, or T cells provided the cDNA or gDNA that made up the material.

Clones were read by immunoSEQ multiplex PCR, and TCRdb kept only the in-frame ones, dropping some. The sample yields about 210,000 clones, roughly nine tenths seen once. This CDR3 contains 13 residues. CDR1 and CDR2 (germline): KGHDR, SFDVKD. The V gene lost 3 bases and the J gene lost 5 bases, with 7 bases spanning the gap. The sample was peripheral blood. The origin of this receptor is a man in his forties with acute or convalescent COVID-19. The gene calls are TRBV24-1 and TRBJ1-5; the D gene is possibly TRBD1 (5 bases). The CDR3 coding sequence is TGTGCCACCAGTGATGCGGGGGATCAGCCCCAGCATTTT. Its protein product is CATSDAGDQPQHF.